This T cell receptor beta chain emerged from a study of OX40 agonist ivuxolimab in advanced cancers. Sequenced by immunoSEQ multiplex PCR; TCRdb stores in-frame clones only, minus some. The sample lists fewer than 20,000 clones; less than 90% were seen once. The CDR3 spans 14 residues. Per germline, CDR1 MNHEY and CDR2 SVGAGI. V was pared by 6 bases and J by 8 bases, with 7 bases of the junction left unmatched. Material: CD4+ or CD8+ T cells sorted from blood, obtained in a trial of the OX40 agonist ivuxolimab. This chain connects TRBV6-5 to TRBJ2-1; 10 bases align to TRBD2. The origin of this receptor is an adult with an advanced solid tumor such as melanoma, head and neck, liver or kidney cancer. CDR3 protein: CASRRLAGGYEQFF. CDR3 nucleotide sequence: TGTGCCAGCAGAAGACTAGCGGGTGGATATGAGCAGTTCTTC.